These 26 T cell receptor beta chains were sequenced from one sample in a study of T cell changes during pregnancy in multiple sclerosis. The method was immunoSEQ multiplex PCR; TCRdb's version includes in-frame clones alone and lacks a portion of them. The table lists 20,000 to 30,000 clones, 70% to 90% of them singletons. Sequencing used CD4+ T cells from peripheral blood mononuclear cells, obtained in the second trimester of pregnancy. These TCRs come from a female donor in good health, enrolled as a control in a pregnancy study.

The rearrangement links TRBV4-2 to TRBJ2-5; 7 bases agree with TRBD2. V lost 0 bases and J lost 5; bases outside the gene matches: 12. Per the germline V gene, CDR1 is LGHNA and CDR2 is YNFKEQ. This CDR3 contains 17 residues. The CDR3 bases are TGTGCCAGCAGCCAAGATCTTTTGGGGGGGACGGGGGAGACCCAGTACTTC. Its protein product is CASSQDLLGGTGETQYF.

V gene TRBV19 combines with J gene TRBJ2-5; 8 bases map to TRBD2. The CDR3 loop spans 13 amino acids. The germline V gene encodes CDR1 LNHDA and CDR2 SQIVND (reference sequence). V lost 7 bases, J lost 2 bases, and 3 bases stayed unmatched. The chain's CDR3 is CASTREGQETQYF. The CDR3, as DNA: TGTGCCAGTACCCGGGAGGGGCAAGAGACCCAGTACTTC. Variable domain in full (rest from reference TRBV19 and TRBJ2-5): DGGITQSPKYLFRKEGQNVTLSCEQNLNHDAMYWYRQDPGQGLRLIYYSQIVNDFQKGDIAEGYSVSREKKESFPLTVTSAQKNPTAFYLCASTREGQETQYFGPGTRLLVL.

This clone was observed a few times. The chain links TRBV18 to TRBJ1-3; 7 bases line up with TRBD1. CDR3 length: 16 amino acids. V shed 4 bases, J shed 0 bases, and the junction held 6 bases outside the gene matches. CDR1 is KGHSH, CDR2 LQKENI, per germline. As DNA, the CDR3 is TGTGCCAGCTCACTCCCCAGGGGGTCCTCTGGAAACACCATATATTTT. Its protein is CASSLPRGSSGNTIYF.

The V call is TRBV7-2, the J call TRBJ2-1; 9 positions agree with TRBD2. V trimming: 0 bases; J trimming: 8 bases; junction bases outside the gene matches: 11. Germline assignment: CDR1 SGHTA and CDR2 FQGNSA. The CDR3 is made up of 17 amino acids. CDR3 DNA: TGTGCCAGCAGCTTAGCGCATAGCGGGAGTAATTTTTATGAGCAGTTCTTC. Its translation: CASSLAHSGSNFYEQFF.

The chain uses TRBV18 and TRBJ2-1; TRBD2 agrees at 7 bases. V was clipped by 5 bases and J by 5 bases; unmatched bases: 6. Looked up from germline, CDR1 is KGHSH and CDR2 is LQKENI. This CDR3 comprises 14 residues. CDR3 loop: CASSSGLTNNEQFF. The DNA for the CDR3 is TGTGCCAGCTCATCGGGACTAACTAACAATGAGCAGTTCTTC.

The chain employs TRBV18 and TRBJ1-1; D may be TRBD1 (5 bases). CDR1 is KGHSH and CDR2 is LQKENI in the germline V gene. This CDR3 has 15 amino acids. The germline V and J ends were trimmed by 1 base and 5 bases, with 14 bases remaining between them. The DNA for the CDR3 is TGTGCCAGCTCACCACGCGGGGGTAAAGGGACTGAAGCTTTCTTT. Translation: CASSPRGGKGTEAFF.

This CDR3 reads CASSRGQGLTTEAFF. The CDR3 DNA sequence: TGTGCCAGCAGCAGGGGACAGGGGTTGACGACTGAAGCTTTCTTT. The chain employs TRBV5-5 and TRBJ1-1; 10 bases are a match to TRBD1. The CDR3 is 15 residues long. Germline CDR1 is SGHKS and CDR2 is YYEKEE (reference sequence). Trimming cost V 4 bases and J 5 bases; bases outside gene matches: 8.

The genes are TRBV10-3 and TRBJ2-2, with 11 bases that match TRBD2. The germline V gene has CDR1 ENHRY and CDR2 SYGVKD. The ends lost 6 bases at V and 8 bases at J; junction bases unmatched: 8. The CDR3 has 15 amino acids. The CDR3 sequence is CAIRSLAGGRGELFF. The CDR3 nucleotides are TGTGCCATCAGGTCCCTAGCGGGAGGTCGAGGGGAGCTGTTTTTT.

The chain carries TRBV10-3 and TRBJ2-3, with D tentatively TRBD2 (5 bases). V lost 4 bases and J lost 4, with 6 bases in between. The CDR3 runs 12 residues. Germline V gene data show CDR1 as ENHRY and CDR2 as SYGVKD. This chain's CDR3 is CAISVLADTQYF. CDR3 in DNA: TGTGCCATCAGTGTACTAGCAGATACGCAGTATTTT.

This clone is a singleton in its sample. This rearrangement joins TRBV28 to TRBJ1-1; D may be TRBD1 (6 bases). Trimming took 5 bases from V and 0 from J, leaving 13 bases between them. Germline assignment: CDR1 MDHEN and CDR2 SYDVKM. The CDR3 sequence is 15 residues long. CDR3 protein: CASSRRQVMNTEAFF. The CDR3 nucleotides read TGTGCCAGCAGTCGGAGACAGGTCATGAACACTGAAGCTTTCTTT.

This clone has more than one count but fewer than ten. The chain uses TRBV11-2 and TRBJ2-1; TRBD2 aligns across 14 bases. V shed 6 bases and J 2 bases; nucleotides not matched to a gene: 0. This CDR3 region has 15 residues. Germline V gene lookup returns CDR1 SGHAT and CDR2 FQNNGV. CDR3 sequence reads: CASRGLAGAYNEQFF. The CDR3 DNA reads TGTGCCAGCAGGGGACTAGCGGGGGCCTACAATGAGCAGTTCTTC. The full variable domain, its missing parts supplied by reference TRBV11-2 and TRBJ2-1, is EAGVAQSPRYKIIEKRQSVAFWCNPISGHATLYWYQQILGQGPKLLIQFQNNGVVDDSQLPKDRFSAERLKGVDSTLKIQPAKLEDSAVYLCASRGLAGAYNEQFFGPGTRLTVL.

The CDR3 DNA reads as TGCAGCGTAGACGGGACAGGGGGTAGCACAGATACGCAGTATTTT. This encodes CSVDGTGGSTDTQYF. The rearrangement links TRBV29-1 to TRBJ2-3; 11 bases map to TRBD1. CDR3 length equals 15 residues. The V and J ends lost 6 bases and 0 bases, in that order; junction bases with no gene match: 5. The germline gives CDR1 SQVTM, CDR2 ANQGSEA.

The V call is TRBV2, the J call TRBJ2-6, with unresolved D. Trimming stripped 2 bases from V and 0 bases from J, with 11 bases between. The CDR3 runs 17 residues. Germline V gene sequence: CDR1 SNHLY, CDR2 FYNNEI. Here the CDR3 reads CASSETKGGSGANVLTF. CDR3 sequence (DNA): TGTGCCAGCAGTGAAACGAAAGGCGGCTCTGGGGCCAACGTCCTGACTTTC.

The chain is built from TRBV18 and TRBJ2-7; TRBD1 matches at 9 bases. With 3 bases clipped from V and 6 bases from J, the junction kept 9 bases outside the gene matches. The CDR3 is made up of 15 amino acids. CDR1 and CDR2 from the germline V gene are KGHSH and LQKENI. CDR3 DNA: TGTGCCAGCTCACCGCCGGGACAGGGAGGTCCCGAGCAGTACTTC. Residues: CASSPPGQGGPEQYF.

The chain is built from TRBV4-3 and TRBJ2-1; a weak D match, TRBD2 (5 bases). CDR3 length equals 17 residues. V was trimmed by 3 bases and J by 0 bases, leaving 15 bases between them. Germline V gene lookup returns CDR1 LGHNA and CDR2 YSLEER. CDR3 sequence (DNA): TGCGCCAGCAGCCAGGGATCCGCGGGCCCCTCCTACAATGAGCAGTTCTTC. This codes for CASSQGSAGPSYNEQFF.

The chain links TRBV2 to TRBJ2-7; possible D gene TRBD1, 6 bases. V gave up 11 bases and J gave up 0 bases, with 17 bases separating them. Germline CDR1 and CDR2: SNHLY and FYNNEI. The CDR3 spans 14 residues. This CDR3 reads CAAKWGPSSYEQYF. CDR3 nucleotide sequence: TGTGCCGCCAAATGGGGGCCCAGCTCCTACGAGCAGTACTTC.

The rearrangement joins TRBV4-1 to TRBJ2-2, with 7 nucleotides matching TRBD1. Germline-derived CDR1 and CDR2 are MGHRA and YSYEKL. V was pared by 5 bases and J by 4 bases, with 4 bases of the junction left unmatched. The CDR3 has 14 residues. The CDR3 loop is CASSFPGGTGELFF. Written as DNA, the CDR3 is TGCGCCAGCAGCTTTCCAGGGGGCACCGGGGAGCTGTTTTTT.

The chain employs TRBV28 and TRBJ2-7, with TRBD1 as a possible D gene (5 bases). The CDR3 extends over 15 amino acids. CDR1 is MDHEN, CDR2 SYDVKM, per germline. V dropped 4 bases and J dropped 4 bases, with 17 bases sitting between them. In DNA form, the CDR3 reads TGTGCCAGCAGTTCTCTCCCCAGGGTATGGTACGAGCAGTACTTC. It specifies CASSSLPRVWYEQYF.

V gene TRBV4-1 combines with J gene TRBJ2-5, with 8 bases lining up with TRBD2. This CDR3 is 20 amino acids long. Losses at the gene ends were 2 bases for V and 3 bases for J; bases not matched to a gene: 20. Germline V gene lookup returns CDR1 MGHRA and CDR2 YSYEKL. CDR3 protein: CASSQRWERESAKVKETQYF. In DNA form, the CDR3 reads TGCGCCAGCAGCCAAAGGTGGGAGCGGGAGTCTGCCAAGGTCAAAGAGACCCAGTACTTC.

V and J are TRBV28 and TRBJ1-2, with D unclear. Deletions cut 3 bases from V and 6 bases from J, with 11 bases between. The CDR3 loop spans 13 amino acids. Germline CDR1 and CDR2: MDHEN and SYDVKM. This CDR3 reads CASSLGRFDGYTF. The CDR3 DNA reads TGTGCCAGCAGTTTGGGCCGGTTCGATGGCTACACCTTC.

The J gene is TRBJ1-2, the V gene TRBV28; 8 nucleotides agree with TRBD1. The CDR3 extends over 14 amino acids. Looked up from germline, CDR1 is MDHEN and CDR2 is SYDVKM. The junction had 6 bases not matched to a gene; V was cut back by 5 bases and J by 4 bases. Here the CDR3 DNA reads TGTGCCAGCAGTCACGGGACAGGTGGCTATGGCTACACCTTC. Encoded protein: CASSHGTGGYGYTF.

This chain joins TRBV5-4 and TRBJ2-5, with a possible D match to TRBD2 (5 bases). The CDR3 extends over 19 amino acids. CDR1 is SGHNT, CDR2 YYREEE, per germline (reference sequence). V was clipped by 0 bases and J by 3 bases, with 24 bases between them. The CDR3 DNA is TGTGCCAGCAGCTTGGAGATTGGGCTAGCCAGTTTGAGGAAAGAGACCCAGTACTTC. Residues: CASSLEIGLASLRKETQYF.

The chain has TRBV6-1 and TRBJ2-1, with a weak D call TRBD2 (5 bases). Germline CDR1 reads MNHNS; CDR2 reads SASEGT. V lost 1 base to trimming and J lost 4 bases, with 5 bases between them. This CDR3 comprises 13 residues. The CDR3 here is CASSEGEYNEQFF. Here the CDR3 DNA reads TGTGCCAGCAGTGAAGGGGAGTACAATGAGCAGTTCTTC.

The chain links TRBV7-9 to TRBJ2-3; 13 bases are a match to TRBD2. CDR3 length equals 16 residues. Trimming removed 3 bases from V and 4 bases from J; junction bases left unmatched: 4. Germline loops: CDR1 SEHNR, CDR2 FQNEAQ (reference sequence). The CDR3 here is CASSFLLAGGADTQYF. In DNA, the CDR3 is TGTGCCAGCAGCTTTCTACTAGCGGGAGGGGCAGATACGCAGTATTTT.

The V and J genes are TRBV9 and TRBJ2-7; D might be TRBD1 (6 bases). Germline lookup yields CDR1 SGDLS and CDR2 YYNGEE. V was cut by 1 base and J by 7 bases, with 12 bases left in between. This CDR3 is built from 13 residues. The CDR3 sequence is CASSVSPGVEQYF. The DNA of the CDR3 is TGTGCCAGCAGCGTAAGTCCAGGGGTGGAGCAGTACTTC.

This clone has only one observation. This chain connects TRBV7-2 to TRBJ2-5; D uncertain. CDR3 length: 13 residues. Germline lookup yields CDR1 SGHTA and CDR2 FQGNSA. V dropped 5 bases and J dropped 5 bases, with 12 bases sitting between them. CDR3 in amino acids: CASSPIEKETQYF. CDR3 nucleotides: TGTGCCAGCAGCCCAATTGAGAAGGAGACCCAGTACTTC.